These T cell receptor beta chains were read from a single sample in a study of blood T cells in healthy people across ages. TCRdb fed the 5' RACE reads into MiXCR, producing one record per CDR3 protein. The sample yields 1.5 million to 2 million distinct CDR3 sequences, 28% seen once. Material: blood. The receptors shown here come from a young woman in good health. Both conserved end residues are part of each CDR3. The D gene is left open where the match is weak. A row's size may be missing; if present it is once, few, many or a size class.

v_call,d_call,clone_size,j_call,cdr3_nt,cdr3_aa
TRBV28,TRBD2,few,TRBJ2-3,TGTGCCAGCAGTTTATCGTTGGCGGGGGGGTTGTCAGATACGCAGTATTTT,CASSLSLAGGLSDTQYF
TRBV29-1,.,few,TRBJ1-1,TGCAGCGTTGAAGCCCGGGGTAACACTGAAGCTTTCTTT,CSVEARGNTEAFF
TRBV7-9,TRBD2,few,TRBJ2-3,TGTGCCATCAGGGGGGGACTAGCGCCCGGGGCGCAGTATTTT,CAIRGGLAPGAQYF
TRBV30,.,many,TRBJ2-1,TGTGCCTGGAGTCACCGTACTGAGCAGTTCTTC,CAWSHRTEQFF
TRBV12-3/TRBV12-4,TRBD1,many,TRBJ2-4,TGTGCCAACAGTTTTACCCGACAGGGGGCATTGGGAAACATTCAGTACTTC,CANSFTRQGALGNIQYF
TRBV7-9,TRBD2,few,TRBJ2-3,TGTGCCAGCAGCTTGGGACTAGCGGGGGGCCGTGTCGATACGCAGTATTTT,CASSLGLAGGRVDTQYF
TRBV6-4,.,.,TRBJ1-5,TGTGCCAGCACCCGACGGCACAATCAGCCCCAGCATTTT,CASTRRHNQPQHF
TRBV6-6,.,few,TRBJ2-7,TGTGCCAGCCGCCGGGAAGCGGACTCCTACGAGCAGTACTTC,CASRREADSYEQYF
TRBV7-3,.,few,TRBJ2-1,TGTGCCAGCAGCCCGGACAGCCATCCCGACAATGAGCAGTTCTTC,CASSPDSHPDNEQFF
TRBV4-1,.,.,TRBJ1-4,TGCGCCAGCAGCCAAGTGAGGGAAAAACTGTTTTTT,CASSQVREKLFF
TRBV5-1,TRBD1,.,TRBJ2-7,TGCGCCAGCAGACAGGGGAAAAACCACGAGCAGTACTTC,CASRQGKNHEQYF
TRBV9,TRBD1,few,TRBJ1-1,TGTGCCAGCAGCGTAGGACCCGGGACAGGGTCTGAAGCTTTCTTT,CASSVGPGTGSEAFF
TRBV7-9,TRBD1,.,TRBJ1-1,TGTGCCAGCAGCTTAGCCGGGACAGCGCTTGAAGCTTTCTTT,CASSLAGTALEAFF
TRBV2,TRBD2,.,TRBJ2-1,TGTGCCAGCAGGAGACTAGCGCCAAACAATGAGCAGTTCTTC,CASRRLAPNNEQFF
TRBV24-1,.,few,TRBJ1-2,TGTGCCACCAGTGATTTGGGAGCTGGCTACACCTTC,CATSDLGAGYTF